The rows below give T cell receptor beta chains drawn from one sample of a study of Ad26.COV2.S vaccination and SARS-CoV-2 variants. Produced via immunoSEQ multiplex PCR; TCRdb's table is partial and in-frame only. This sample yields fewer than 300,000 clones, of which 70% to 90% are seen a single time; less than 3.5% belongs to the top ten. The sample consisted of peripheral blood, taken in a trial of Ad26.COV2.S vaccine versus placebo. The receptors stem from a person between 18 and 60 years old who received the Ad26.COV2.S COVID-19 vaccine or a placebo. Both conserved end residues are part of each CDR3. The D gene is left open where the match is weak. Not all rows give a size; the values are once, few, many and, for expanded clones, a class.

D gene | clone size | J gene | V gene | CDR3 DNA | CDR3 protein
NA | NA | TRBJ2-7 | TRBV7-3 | TGTGCCAGCAGCTTAGGTGGAGGGGCCTACGAGCAGTACTTC | CASSLGGGAYEQYF
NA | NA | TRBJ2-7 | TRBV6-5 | TGTGCCAGCAGTTTGAGGGACGGATCGTACGAGCAGTACTTC | CASSLRDGSYEQYF
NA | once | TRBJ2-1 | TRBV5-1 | TGCGCCAGCAGCTTCTATTTGGGACGAGGGAATGAGCAGTTCTTC | CASSFYLGRGNEQFF
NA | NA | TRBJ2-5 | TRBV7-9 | TGTGCCAGCAGTCCCGCCCCTTATTCGATCCAGTACTTC | CASSPAPYSIQYF
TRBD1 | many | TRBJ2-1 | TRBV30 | TGTGCCTGGGGACAGGGTGCCGTGAATGAGCAGTTCTTC | CAWGQGAVNEQFF
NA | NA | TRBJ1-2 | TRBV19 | TGTGCCAGTGGATCGGGGGGATATGGCTACACCTTC | CASGSGGYGYTF
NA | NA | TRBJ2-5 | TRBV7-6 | TGTGCCAGCAGCGACAGTCCATCAGGGAACCGAGAGACCCAGTACTTC | CASSDSPSGNRETQYF
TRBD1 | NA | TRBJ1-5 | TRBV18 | TGTGCCAGCTCAGGGTCAGGGGGTGGGAGCAATCAGCCCCAGCATTTT | CASSGSGGGSNQPQHF
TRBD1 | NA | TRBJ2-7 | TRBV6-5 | TGTGCCAGCAAGCGGACAGGGGGATCCTACGAGCAGTACTTC | CASKRTGGSYEQYF
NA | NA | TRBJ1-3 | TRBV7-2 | TGTGCCAGCAGCTTTTATCGAAACACCATATATTTT | CASSFYRNTIYF
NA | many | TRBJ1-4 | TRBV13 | TGTGCCAGCACCACCGGTTCAATCCGCCAAAAACTGTTTTTT | CASTTGSIRQKLFF
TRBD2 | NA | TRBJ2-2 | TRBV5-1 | TGCGCCAGCAGCTCCCTCCCGGGGGGGCCCGGGGAGCTGTTTTTT | CASSSLPGGPGELFF
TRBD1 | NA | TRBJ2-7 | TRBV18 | TGTGCCAGCTCACCACCAGGACAGGGGGTCGAGCAGTACTTC | CASSPPGQGVEQYF
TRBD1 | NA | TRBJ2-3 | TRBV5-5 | TGTGCCAGCAGCTTGGAAGGTTTTCCAGGACAGGGGCCAGATACGCAGTATTTT | CASSLEGFPGQGPDTQYF
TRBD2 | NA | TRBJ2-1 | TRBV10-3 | TGTGCCATCTCTGGCGGGAGCTTTGATGAGCAGTTCTTC | CAISGGSFDEQFF
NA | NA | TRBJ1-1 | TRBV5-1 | TGCGCCAGCCGCGGGACTGCGAACACTGAAGCTTTCTTT | CASRGTANTEAFF
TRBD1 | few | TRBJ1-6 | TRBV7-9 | TGTGCCAGCAGCCCTATCGGGACACAGGGGACAAATTCACCCCTCCACTTT | CASSPIGTQGTNSPLHF
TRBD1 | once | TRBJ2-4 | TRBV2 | TGTGCCAGCGGCGAGGGGGCCAACAGGGCCGGCATTCAGTACTTC | CASGEGANRAGIQYF
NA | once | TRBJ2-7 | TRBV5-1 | TGCGCCAGCAGCTTGGCCGGAGGGGCGAGCTACGAGCAGTACTTC | CASSLAGGASYEQYF
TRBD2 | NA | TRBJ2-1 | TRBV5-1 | TGCGCCAGTCCACATAGGAGCGGGAAAAGCTCCTACAATGAGCAGTTCTTC | CASPHRSGKSSYNEQFF
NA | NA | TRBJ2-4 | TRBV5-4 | TGTGCCAGCAGCTTTCGGGGGGCCAAAAACATTCAGTACTTC | CASSFRGAKNIQYF
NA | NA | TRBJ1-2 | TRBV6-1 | TGTGCCAGCAGCGAAGCGGACAGTCAATGGGGCGGCTACACCTTC | CASSEADSQWGGYTF
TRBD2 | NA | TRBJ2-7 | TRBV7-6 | TGTGCCAGCAGCTTCGGACTAGCGGCCACTAATGAGCAGTACTTC | CASSFGLAATNEQYF
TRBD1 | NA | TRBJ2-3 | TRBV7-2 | TGTGCCAGCAGGGGGACAGTCGACACAGATACGCAGTATTTT | CASRGTVDTDTQYF
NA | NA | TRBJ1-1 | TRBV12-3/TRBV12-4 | TGTGCCAGCAGTCCGACCGACGGAGAGTTGACTTTCTTT | CASSPTDGELTFF
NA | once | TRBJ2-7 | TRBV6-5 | TGTGCCAGCAGGCCCCAGGGTTTTCGTTACGAGCAGTACTTC | CASRPQGFRYEQYF
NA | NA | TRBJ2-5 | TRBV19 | TGTGCCAGTAGTATCGTCGGGCTACCACTCCAAGAGACCCAGTACTTC | CASSIVGLPLQETQYF
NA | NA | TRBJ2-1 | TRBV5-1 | TGCGCCAGCAGCTTGGTTGCGGGGTGGGTCAATGAGCAGTTCTTC | CASSLVAGWVNEQFF
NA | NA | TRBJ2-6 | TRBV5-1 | TGCGCCAGCAGCTGGGCAGCTGGGGCCAACGTCCTGACTTTC | CASSWAAGANVLTF
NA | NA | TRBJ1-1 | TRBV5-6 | TGTGCCAGCAGCTGGGGCGCCGGAGAAGCTTTCTTT | CASSWGAGEAFF
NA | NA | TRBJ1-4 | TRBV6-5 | TGTGCCAGCAGTTACAGCGGGAATGAAAAACTGTTTTTT | CASSYSGNEKLFF
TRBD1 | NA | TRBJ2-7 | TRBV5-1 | TGCGCCAGCAGCACCGCAACAGGGGTCTCCTACGAGCAGTACTTC | CASSTATGVSYEQYF
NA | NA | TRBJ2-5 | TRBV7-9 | TGTGCCAGCAGCCGAGGGGCGGGGGAGACCCAGTACTTC | CASSRGAGETQYF
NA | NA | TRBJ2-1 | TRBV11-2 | TGTGCCAGCAGCTTAGCCCCGGGACTGTACAATGAGCAGTTCTTC | CASSLAPGLYNEQFF
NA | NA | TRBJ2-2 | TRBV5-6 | TGTGCCAGCAGCTTTCTTTTGTACACCGGGGAGCTGTTTTTT | CASSFLLYTGELFF
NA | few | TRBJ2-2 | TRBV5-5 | TGTGCCAGCAGCTTGTTGAGCACCGGGGAGCTGTTTTTT | CASSLLSTGELFF
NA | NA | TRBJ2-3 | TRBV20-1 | TGCACCGCCTCTGGCGGGGATACGCAGTATTTT | CTASGGDTQYF
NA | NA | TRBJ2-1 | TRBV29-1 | TGCAGCGTTGAAAATCCCAATGAGCAGTTCTTC | CSVENPNEQFF
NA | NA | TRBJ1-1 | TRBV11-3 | TGTGCCAGCAGCATAGAAAACACTGAAGCTTTCTTT | CASSIENTEAFF